The entry below gives a single TCR beta chain sequence along with its context. The sample originates from a study of OX40 agonist ivuxolimab in advanced cancers. The data were produced by immunoSEQ multiplex PCR, yet TCRdb's version contains in-frame clones alone and is incomplete. The data hold more than 65,000 clones, with about 85% observed a single time. CDR3 length: 15 amino acids. Trimming took 0 bases from V and 2 from J, leaving 10 bases between them. Per the germline V gene, CDR1 is SGHKS and CDR2 is YYEKEE (reference sequence). This clonotype originated in an adult with an advanced solid tumor such as melanoma, head and neck, liver or kidney cancer. This material consisted of CD4+ or CD8+ T cells sorted from blood, taken in a trial of the OX40 agonist ivuxolimab. The chain carries TRBV5-5 and TRBJ2-3, with a weak D call TRBD2 (6 bases). The CDR3, as DNA: TGTGCCAGCAGCTTGGGGGACTGGATCACAGATACGCAGTATTTT. Protein: CASSLGDWITDTQYF.